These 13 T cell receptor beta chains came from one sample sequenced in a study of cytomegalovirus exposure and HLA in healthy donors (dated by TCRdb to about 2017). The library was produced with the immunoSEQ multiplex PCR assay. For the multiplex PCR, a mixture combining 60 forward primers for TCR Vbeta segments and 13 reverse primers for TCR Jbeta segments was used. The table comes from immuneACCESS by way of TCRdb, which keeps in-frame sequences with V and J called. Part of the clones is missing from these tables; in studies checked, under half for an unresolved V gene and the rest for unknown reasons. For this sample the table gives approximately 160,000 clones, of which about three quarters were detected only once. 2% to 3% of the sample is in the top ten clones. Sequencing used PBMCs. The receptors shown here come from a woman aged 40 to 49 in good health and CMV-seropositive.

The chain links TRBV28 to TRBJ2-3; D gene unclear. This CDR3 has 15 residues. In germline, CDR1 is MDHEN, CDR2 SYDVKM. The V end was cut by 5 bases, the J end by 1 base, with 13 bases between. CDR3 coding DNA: TGTGCCAGCAGTCCAACATTTTCACGCACAGATACGCAGTATTTT. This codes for CASSPTFSRTDTQYF.

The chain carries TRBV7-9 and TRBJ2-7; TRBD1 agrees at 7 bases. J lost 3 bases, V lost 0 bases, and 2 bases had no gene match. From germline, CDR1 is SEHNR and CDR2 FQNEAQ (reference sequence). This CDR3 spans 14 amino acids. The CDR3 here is CASSLAGTDYEQYF. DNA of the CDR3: TGTGCCAGCAGCTTAGCGGGGACAGACTACGAGCAGTACTTC.

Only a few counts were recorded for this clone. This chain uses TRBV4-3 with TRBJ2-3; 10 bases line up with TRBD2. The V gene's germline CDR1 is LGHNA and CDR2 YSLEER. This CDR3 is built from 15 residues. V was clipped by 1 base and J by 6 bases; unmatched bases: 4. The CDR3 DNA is TGCGCCAGCAGCCAAGTTCTAGCGGGGGAGGATACGCAGTATTTT. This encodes CASSQVLAGEDTQYF.

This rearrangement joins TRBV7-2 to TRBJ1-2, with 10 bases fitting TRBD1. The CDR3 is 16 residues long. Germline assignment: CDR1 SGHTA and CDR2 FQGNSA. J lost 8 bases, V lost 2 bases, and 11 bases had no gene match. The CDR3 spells CASSLSQRQGAGGYTF. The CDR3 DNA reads TGTGCCAGCAGCTTATCACAGAGACAGGGGGCCGGGGGCTACACCTTC.

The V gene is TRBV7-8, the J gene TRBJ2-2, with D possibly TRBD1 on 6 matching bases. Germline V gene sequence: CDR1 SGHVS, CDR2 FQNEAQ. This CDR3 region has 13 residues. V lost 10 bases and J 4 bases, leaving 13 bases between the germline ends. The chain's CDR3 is CATSRGGTGELFF. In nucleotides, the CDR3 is TGTGCCACCAGTAGAGGGGGCACCGGGGAGCTGTTTTTT.

The CDR3 region has the DNA TGTGCCAGCGTCAGGGGGGCGAGTCAGCCCCAGCATTTT. Translating it yields CASVRGASQPQHF. The rearrangement joins TRBV5-8 to TRBJ1-5; 7 nucleotides match TRBD1. Trimming removed 7 bases from V and 6 bases from J; junction bases left unmatched: 7. CDR3 length equals 13 residues. CDR1 is SGHTS and CDR2 is YDEGEE in the germline V gene.

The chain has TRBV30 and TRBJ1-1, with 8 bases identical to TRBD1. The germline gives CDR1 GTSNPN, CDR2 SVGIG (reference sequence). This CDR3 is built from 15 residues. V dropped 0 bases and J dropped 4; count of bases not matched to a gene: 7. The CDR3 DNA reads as TGTGCCTGGAGTGTACCCCAGGGGGCTGGCACTGAAGCTTTCTTT. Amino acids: CAWSVPQGAGTEAFF.

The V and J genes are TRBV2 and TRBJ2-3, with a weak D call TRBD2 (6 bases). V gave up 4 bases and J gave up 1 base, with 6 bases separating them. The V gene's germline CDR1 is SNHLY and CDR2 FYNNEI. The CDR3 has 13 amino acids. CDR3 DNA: TGTGCCAGCAGTGGGGAGGGCACAGATACGCAGTATTTT. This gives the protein CASSGEGTDTQYF.

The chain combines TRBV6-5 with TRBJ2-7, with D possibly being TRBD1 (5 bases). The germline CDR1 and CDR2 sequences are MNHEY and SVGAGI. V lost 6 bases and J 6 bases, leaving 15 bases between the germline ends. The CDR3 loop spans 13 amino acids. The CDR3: CASRRPGSGEQYF. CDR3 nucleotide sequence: TGTGCCAGCAGAAGGCCAGGGTCGGGCGAGCAGTACTTC.

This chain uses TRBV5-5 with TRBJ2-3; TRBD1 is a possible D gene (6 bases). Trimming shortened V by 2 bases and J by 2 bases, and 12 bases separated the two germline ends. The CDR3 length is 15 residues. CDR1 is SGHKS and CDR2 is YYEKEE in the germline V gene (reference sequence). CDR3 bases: TGTGCCAGCAGCTTAGGGGGATCTTTCACAGATACGCAGTATTTT. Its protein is CASSLGGSFTDTQYF.

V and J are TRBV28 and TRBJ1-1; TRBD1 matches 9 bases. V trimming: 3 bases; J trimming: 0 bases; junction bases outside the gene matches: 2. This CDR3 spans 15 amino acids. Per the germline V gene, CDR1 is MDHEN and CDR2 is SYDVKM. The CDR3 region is CASSFGTGMNTEAFF. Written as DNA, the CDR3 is TGTGCCAGCAGTTTCGGGACAGGGATGAACACTGAAGCTTTCTTT.

CDR3 in DNA: TGTGCCAGCAGCTCGGACAGGGCAGGGCAGTACTTC. This encodes CASSSDRAGQYF. This rearrangement joins TRBV7-9 to TRBJ2-7; 8 bases are shared with TRBD1. V shed 4 bases and J 9 bases; nucleotides not matched to a gene: 5. This CDR3 contains 12 residues. Germline CDR1 SEHNR, CDR2 FQNEAQ (reference sequence).

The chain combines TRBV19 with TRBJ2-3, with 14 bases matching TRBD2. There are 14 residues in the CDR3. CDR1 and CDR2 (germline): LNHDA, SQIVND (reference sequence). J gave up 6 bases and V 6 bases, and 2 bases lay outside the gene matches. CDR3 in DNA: TGTGCCAGTAGGACTAGCGGGGGGGCTGATACGCAGTATTTT. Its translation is CASRTSGGADTQYF.